The 9 T cell receptor beta chains listed next were all sequenced from one sample in a study of T cells in Graves' hyperthyroidism and ophthalmopathy. RNA transcripts served as the template for amplifying TCR beta CDR3 regions. Initially, a first-round RT-PCR of the TCR CDR3 employed the HTBI primer set. TCRdb passed the multiplex PCR reads through MiXCR, listing each CDR3 protein once. The table lists a few hundred thousand distinct CDR3 sequences, roughly 25% of them singletons. Specimen: blood. These TCRs come from a man aged 50-60 years with Graves' hyperthyroidism.

There are a few counts of this clonotype. The chain joins TRBV9 to TRBJ2-7; 8 bases are a match to TRBD1. The CDR3 is made up of 12 amino acids. V shed 3 bases and J 7 bases; nucleotides not matched to a gene: 3. Germline CDR1 and CDR2: SGDLS and YYNGEE. The CDR3 nucleotides read TGTGCCAGCAGCGCGACAGGGGTTGAGCAGTACTTC. Translation gives CASSATGVEQYF.

As regards this clonotype: A single base separates this from a much larger clone, so it may be a read error. The rearrangement joins TRBV11-1 to TRBJ2-3, with D possibly matching TRBD1 (6 bases). Germline CDR1 is SGHAT and CDR2 is FQDESV (reference sequence). The CDR3 totals 15 residues. Trimming shortened V by 2 bases and J by 3 bases, and 12 bases separated the two germline ends. DNA for the CDR3: TGTGCCAGCAGCTTACTGGGGGCGCCGACAGATACGCAGTATTTT. Translated, it gives CASSLLGAPTDTQYF.

This rearrangement joins TRBV20-1 to TRBJ2-2; TRBD2 matches 10 bases. CDR1 and CDR2 (germline): DFQATT, SNEGSKA (reference sequence). V lost 0 bases, J lost 1 base, and 2 bases stayed unmatched. CDR3 size: 16 residues. CDR3 protein: CSARDTSGVNTGELFF. CDR3 sequence (DNA): TGCAGTGCTAGAGATACTAGCGGGGTGAACACCGGGGAGCTGTTTTTT.

This clonotype was recorded a few times. This chain uses TRBV24-1 with TRBJ2-1, with unresolved D. The CDR3 has 13 amino acids. The V end was cut by 4 bases, the J end by 4 bases, with 7 bases between. Germline CDR1 and CDR2: KGHDR and SFDVKD. In DNA, the CDR3 is TGTGCCACCAGTGACCAACATTACAATGAGCAGTTCTTC. Its protein is CATSDQHYNEQFF.

The chain uses TRBV6-1 and TRBJ1-3; D ambiguous. This CDR3 comprises 15 residues. With 6 bases removed from V and 1 base from J, the gap between germline ends came to 13 bases. Germline loops: CDR1 MNHNS, CDR2 SASEGT. The CDR3 DNA sequence: TGTGCCAGCAGCCCGAGGTTTTCTTCTGGAAACACCATATATTTT. It yields the protein CASSPRFSSGNTIYF.

The chain joins TRBV5-5 to TRBJ1-3; D call uncertain. The germline CDR1 and CDR2 sequences are SGHKS and YYEKEE (reference sequence). Trimming shortened V by 0 bases and J by 2 bases, and 9 bases separated the two germline ends. The CDR3 consists of 15 residues. The CDR3 loop is CASSLDLSTGNTIYF. Written as DNA, the CDR3 is TGTGCCAGCAGCTTGGATCTGTCAACTGGAAACACCATATATTTT.

The V gene is TRBV5-1, the J gene TRBJ2-5; 14 positions match TRBD2. The ends lost 4 bases at V and 4 bases at J; junction bases unmatched: 6. The CDR3 consists of 16 residues. Germline CDR1 reads SGHRS; CDR2 reads YFSETQ. Written as DNA, the CDR3 is TGCGCCAGCAGCCTGGGACTAGCGGGAGAGAGAGAGACCCAGTACTTC. Amino acid sequence: CASSLGLAGERETQYF.

The rearrangement joins TRBV11-2 to TRBJ2-1; D gene unclear. Germline-derived CDR1 and CDR2 are SGHAT and FQNNGV. The V gene lost 4 bases and the J gene lost 0 bases, with 7 bases spanning the gap. CDR3 length: 14 residues. Written as DNA, the CDR3 is TGTGCCAGCAGCTCCCATAGCTCCTACAATGAGCAGTTCTTC. Residues: CASSSHSSYNEQFF.

In this sample, this clonotype turned up a few times. The genes are TRBV6-1 and TRBJ1-2; tentatively, D is TRBD1 (6 bases). Per the germline V gene, CDR1 is MNHNS and CDR2 is SASEGT. V was pared by 3 bases and J by 7 bases, with 12 bases between. The CDR3 has 13 amino acids. The CDR3 coding sequence is TGTGCCAGCAGTGATAGGGGGGGAGGTGGCTACACCTTC. Translating it yields CASSDRGGGGYTF.